This paragraph reports one T cell receptor (beta chain). The data originate from a study of technical replicates of blood from a few donors. The germline V and J ends were trimmed by 3 bases and 5 bases, with 10 bases remaining between them. The germline CDR1 and CDR2 sequences are SGHTA and FQGTGA. This CDR3 contains 13 residues. Profiled with immunoSEQ multiplex PCR; TCRdb holds only in-frame clones, not every one. The top ten hold roughly 4.9% of the sample, which has 60,000 to 80,000 clones, about 90% seen once. The chain joins TRBV7-3 to TRBJ1-1, with a weak D call TRBD1 (5 bases). This TCR came from a human donor in good health. Some clones in this sample may be carry-over from other donors' samples. The sequenced sample consisted of PBMCs. The CDR3 nucleotides are TGTGCCAGCAGCTTGGAAGGGGTAACTGAAGCTTTCTTT. The encoded protein is CASSLEGVTEAFF.